These 25 T cell receptor beta chains were sequenced from one sample in a study of blood T cell repertoires in COVID-19. TCRdb's table, derived via immunoSEQ multiplex PCR, lists solely in-frame clones and lacks some. The profile shows 60,000 to 90,000 clones, around 88% of them singletons. Sequencing used peripheral blood. The receptors derive from a woman of 80 years or more with active or convalescent COVID-19.

The chain links TRBV6-5 to TRBJ1-4; the D is unclear. The length of the CDR3 is 14 residues. The V and J ends lost 6 bases and 0 bases respectively, with 8 bases between them. The germline V gene has CDR1 MNHEY and CDR2 SVGAGI. CDR3 DNA: TGTGCCAGCAGGAGAGAGGCAACTAATGAAAAACTGTTTTTT. This encodes CASRREATNEKLFF.

The chain is built from TRBV11-2 and TRBJ2-7; TRBD2 might be the D (7 bases). Trimming left V 1 base short and J 4 bases short, with 14 bases between. The CDR3 is 15 amino acids. Germline V gene lookup returns CDR1 SGHAT and CDR2 FQNNGV. The CDR3 DNA is TGTGCCAGCAGCTTAGGTCGGGGGGCGACTTACGAGCAGTACTTC. This codes for CASSLGRGATYEQYF.

The chain recombines TRBV28 with TRBJ2-3; 7 bases line up with TRBD1. This CDR3 region has 14 residues. Germline CDR1 MDHEN, CDR2 SYDVKM. V trimming: 8 bases; J trimming: 0 bases; junction bases outside the gene matches: 5. CDR3 coding DNA: TGTGCCAGCTTCGCGACAGGGAGCACAGATACGCAGTATTTT. Protein: CASFATGSTDTQYF.

The chain is built from TRBV21-1 and TRBJ2-2; TRBD2 reflects the table's D call only, with no check against the DNA. TRBV21-1 is a listed pseudogene. The CDR3 consists of 13 residues. The CDR3 reads CASERANTGELFF. CDR3 nucleotide sequence: TGTGCCAGCGAGCGGGCGAACACCGGGGAGCTGTTTTTT.

In this sample, this clone turned up once. The V call is TRBV29-1, the J call TRBJ1-1, with D tentatively TRBD1 (5 bases). Trimming stripped 7 bases from V and 3 bases from J, with 15 bases between. The V gene's germline CDR1 is SQVTM and CDR2 ANQGSEA. The CDR3 consists of 13 residues. The CDR3 nucleotides are TGCAGCGCCAGGGACTCTTGGGACACTGAAGCTTTCTTT. Protein sequence: CSARDSWDTEAFF.

The CDR3 DNA sequence: TGTGCCAGCAGCCCCAGGGGCAGGGACTATGGCTACACCTTC. Residues: CASSPRGRDYGYTF. The chain combines TRBV7-2 with TRBJ1-2; D is possibly TRBD1 (6 bases). The V gene lost 5 bases and the J gene lost 3 bases, with 13 bases spanning the gap. There are 14 residues in the CDR3. CDR1 is SGHTA and CDR2 is FQGNSA in the germline V gene.

This clone was found a few times. At the DNA level, this CDR3 is encoded by other sequences in the same sample as well. The rearrangement uses TRBV7-2 and TRBJ1-4; 8 nucleotides line up with TRBD1. The CDR3 has 13 residues. CDR1 is SGHTA, CDR2 FQGNSA, per germline. The trim removed 3 bases at V and 8 bases at J, leaving 2 bases unmatched. Here the CDR3 reads CASSFTGGEKLFF. The CDR3 bases are TGTGCCAGCAGCTTCACAGGGGGAGAAAAACTGTTTTTT.

The chain carries TRBV4-1 and TRBJ2-5, with D possibly TRBD1 on 6 matching bases. Deletions cut 1 base from V and 4 bases from J, with 25 bases between. Germline V gene lookup returns CDR1 MGHRA and CDR2 YSYEKL. There are 19 residues in the CDR3. Here the CDR3 reads CASSQVGTRGRGKGETQYF. CDR3 in DNA: TGCGCCAGCAGCCAAGTGGGTACCAGGGGACGAGGAAAGGGAGAGACCCAGTACTTC.

The J gene is TRBJ2-1, the V gene TRBV15, with TRBD2 as a possible D gene (6 bases). Trimming took 2 bases from V and 7 from J, leaving 21 bases between them. Germline CDR1 and CDR2: LNHNV and YYDKDF (reference sequence). The CDR3 is 17 residues long. This chain's CDR3 is CATSRPDLSGVRNEQFF. The CDR3 DNA reads TGTGCCACCAGCAGACCTGACCTTAGCGGAGTACGAAATGAGCAGTTCTTC.

This chain links TRBV12-3 or TRBV12-4 with TRBJ1-1; D gene ambiguous. The CDR3 length is 13 residues. Trimming removed 5 bases at V and 1 base at J, with 8 bases between. The DNA of the CDR3 is TGTGCCAGCAGTCAAAGAGGGAACACTGAAGCTTTCTTT. Translated: CASSQRGNTEAFF.

The genes are TRBV19 and TRBJ1-2, with D tentatively TRBD1 (6 bases). The CDR3 has 15 residues. In germline, CDR1 is LNHDA, CDR2 SQIVND (reference sequence). V was trimmed by 0 bases and J by 5 bases, leaving 13 bases between them. The CDR3 coding sequence is TGTGCCAGTAGTATAGATCATCGGCAGGGGTATGGCTACACCTTC. Amino acids: CASSIDHRQGYGYTF.

The chain couples TRBV5-1 to TRBJ2-5; 12 bases are a match to TRBD2. Trimming took 1 base from V and 2 from J; bases not matched to a gene: 3. CDR3 length: 16 residues. From germline, CDR1 is SGHRS and CDR2 YFSETQ. The CDR3 region has the DNA TGCGCCAGCAGCTTGTCACTAGCGGGGGGTCAAGAGACCCAGTACTTC. Translated, it gives CASSLSLAGGQETQYF.

CDR3 nucleotide sequence: TGTGCCAGCAGGGGAGCTTGGGGGGGCGTAAACTATGGCTACACCTTC. It translates to CASRGAWGGVNYGYTF. The rearrangement uses TRBV28 and TRBJ1-2; TRBD1 is a possible D gene (6 bases). Germline V gene data show CDR1 as MDHEN and CDR2 as SYDVKM. This CDR3 spans 16 amino acids. The V end lost 6 bases, the J end lost 2 bases, and 19 bases lay between the germline ends.

This clone was counted many times. The chain carries TRBV7-3 and TRBJ2-3, with D unclear. From germline, CDR1 is SGHTA and CDR2 FQGTGA. Trimming removed 4 bases from V and 4 bases from J, with 3 bases in between. The CDR3 is 11 amino acids. This CDR3 reads CASSSADTQYF. The CDR3 bases are TGTGCCAGCAGCTCAGCAGATACGCAGTATTTT.

This chain links TRBV7-2 with TRBJ2-3; tentative D call: TRBD1 (5 bases). Germline-derived CDR1 and CDR2 are SGHTA and FQGNSA. The CDR3 is 15 amino acids. Trimming shortened V by 4 bases and J by 2 bases, and 13 bases separated the two germline ends. Here the CDR3 reads CASSSRQLNTDTQYF. Here the CDR3 DNA reads TGTGCCAGCAGCTCCCGACAGCTTAACACAGATACGCAGTATTTT.

The chain carries TRBV7-3 and TRBJ2-3; TRBD2 agrees at 12 bases. The CDR3 is 16 amino acids. The junction had 3 bases not matched to a gene; V was cut back by 5 bases and J by 0 bases. The germline V gene encodes CDR1 SGHTA and CDR2 FQGTGA. The CDR3 DNA is TGTGCCAGCAGCCCCGGACTAGCGGGAAGCACAGATACGCAGTATTTT. Amino acids: CASSPGLAGSTDTQYF.

The rearrangement links TRBV2 to TRBJ2-4; the D gene is possibly TRBD2 (7 bases). This CDR3 is 14 amino acids long. CDR1 is SNHLY, CDR2 FYNNEI, per germline. V gave up 6 bases and J gave up 5 bases, with 14 bases separating them. CDR3 protein: CASRGGTLENIQYF. DNA of the CDR3: TGTGCCAGCAGGGGAGGGACATTGGAAAACATTCAGTACTTC.

This clone was seen a single time. CDR3: CASTGTVRETQYF. The CDR3 DNA sequence: TGTGCCAGCACCGGGACAGTACGAGAGACCCAGTACTTC. The rearrangement links TRBV28 to TRBJ2-5; 7 bases line up with TRBD1. This CDR3 spans 13 amino acids. Unmatched junction bases numbered 6, after V lost 7 bases and J lost 4 bases. Germline loops: CDR1 MDHEN, CDR2 SYDVKM. Complete variable domain (other parts from reference TRBV28 and TRBJ2-5): DVKVTQSSRYLVKRTGEKVFLECVQDMDHENMFWYRQDPGLGLRLIYFSYDVKMKEKGDIPEGYSVSREKKERFSLILESASTNQTSMYLCASTGTVRETQYFGPGTRLLVL.

Concerning this clone itself: A junction boundary mismatches the germline segment, possibly from a read error. V is TRBV7-7 and J is TRBJ1-4; D is uncertain. CDR3 length equals 15 residues. Looked up from germline, CDR1 is SSHAT and CDR2 is FNYEAQ (reference sequence). The CDR3 DNA sequence: TGTGCTAGCAGCTTAGAGAACAGCCCCAATGAAAAACTGTTTTTT. It yields the protein CASSLENSPNEKLFF.

The chain is built from TRBV6-5 and TRBJ2-4; 9 bases align to TRBD1. This CDR3 has 13 residues. Per germline, CDR1 MNHEY and CDR2 SVGAGI. The trim removed 5 bases at V and 7 bases at J, leaving 3 bases unmatched. The CDR3 protein is CASSQTGGNIQYF. CDR3 bases: TGTGCCAGCAGTCAGACAGGGGGGAACATTCAGTACTTC.

This clone was counted once. The rearrangement uses TRBV7-6 and TRBJ1-1; tentatively, D is TRBD1 (5 bases). Germline values: CDR1 SGHVS, CDR2 FNYEAQ. V lost 2 bases and J lost 5, with 12 bases in between. The CDR3 is made up of 14 amino acids. In DNA, the CDR3 is TGTGCCAGCAGCTTACAGGGTGAGAAGACTGAAGCTTTCTTT. It is translated as CASSLQGEKTEAFF. Full variable domain (rest looked up from reference TRBV7-6 and TRBJ1-1): GAGVSQSPRYKVTKRGQDVALRCDPISGHVSLYWYRQALGQGPEFLTYFNYEAQQDKSGLPNDRFSAERPEGSISTLTIQRTEQRDSAMYRCASSLQGEKTEAFFGQGTRLTVV.

The rearrangement uses TRBV28 and TRBJ1-2; D might be TRBD1 (5 bases). The V gene lost 1 base and the J gene lost 2 bases, with 8 bases spanning the gap. The CDR3 is made up of 14 amino acids. CDR1 is MDHEN, CDR2 SYDVKM, per germline. CDR3 region: CASSLFGGNYGYTF. The CDR3 nucleotides are TGTGCCAGCAGTTTATTCGGGGGAAACTATGGCTACACCTTC.

The chain employs TRBV20-1 and TRBJ2-5; D not resolved. Deletions cut 4 bases from V and 0 bases from J, with 3 bases between. The CDR3 loop spans 11 amino acids. Germline V gives CDR1 DFQATT, CDR2 SNEGSKA (reference sequence). CDR3 DNA: TGCAGTGCTACCAACCAAGAGACCCAGTACTTC. It is translated as CSATNQETQYF.

The CDR3 DNA follows: TGTGCCAGCAGCTTAGCGCTAAATAATGGCAGGACACAAGCTTTCTTT. Residues: CASSLALNNGRTQAFF. The rearrangement joins TRBV7-9 to TRBJ1-1, with D maybe TRBD1 (5 bases). V was cut by 0 bases and J by 9 bases, with 20 bases left in between. The germline V gene has CDR1 SEHNR and CDR2 FQNEAQ (reference sequence). The CDR3 is 16 amino acids.

The chain uses TRBV2 and TRBJ1-5, with D possibly being TRBD1 (6 bases). The germline V gene encodes CDR1 SNHLY and CDR2 FYNNEI. The CDR3 covers 15 residues. The V gene lost 6 bases and the J gene lost 0 bases, with 12 bases spanning the gap. The CDR3 loop reads CASSFDRNSNQPQHF. CDR3 DNA sequence: TGTGCCAGCAGCTTCGACAGGAATAGCAATCAGCCCCAGCATTTT.